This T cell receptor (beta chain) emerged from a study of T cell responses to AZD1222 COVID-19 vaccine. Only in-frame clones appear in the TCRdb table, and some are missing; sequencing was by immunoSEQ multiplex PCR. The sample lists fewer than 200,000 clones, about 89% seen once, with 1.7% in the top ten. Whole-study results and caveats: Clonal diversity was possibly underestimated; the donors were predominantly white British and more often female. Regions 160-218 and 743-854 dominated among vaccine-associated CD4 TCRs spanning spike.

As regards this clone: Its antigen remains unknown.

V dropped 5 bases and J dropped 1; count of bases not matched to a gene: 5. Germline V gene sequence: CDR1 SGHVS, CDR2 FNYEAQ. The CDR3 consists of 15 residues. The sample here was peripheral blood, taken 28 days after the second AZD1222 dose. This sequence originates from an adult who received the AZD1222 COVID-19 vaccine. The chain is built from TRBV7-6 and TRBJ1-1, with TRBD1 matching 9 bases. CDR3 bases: TGTGCCAGCAGCAAAGGACAGGGGAGGAACACTGAAGCTTTCTTT. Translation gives CASSKGQGRNTEAFF.